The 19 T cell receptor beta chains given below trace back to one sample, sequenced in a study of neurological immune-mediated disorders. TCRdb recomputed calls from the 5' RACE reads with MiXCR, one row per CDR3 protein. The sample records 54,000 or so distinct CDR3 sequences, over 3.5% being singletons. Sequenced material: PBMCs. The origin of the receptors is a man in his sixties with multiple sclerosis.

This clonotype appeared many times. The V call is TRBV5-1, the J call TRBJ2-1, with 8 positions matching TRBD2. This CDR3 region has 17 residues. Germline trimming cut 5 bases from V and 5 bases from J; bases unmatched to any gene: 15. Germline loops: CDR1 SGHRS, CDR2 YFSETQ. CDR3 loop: CASRLIQRENSNNEQFF. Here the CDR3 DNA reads TGCGCCAGCAGATTGATCCAGCGGGAGAACAGCAACAATGAGCAGTTCTTC.

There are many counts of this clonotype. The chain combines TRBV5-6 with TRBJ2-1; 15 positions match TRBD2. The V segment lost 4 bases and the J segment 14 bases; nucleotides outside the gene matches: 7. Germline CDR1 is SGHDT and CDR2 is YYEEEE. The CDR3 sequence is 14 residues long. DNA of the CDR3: TGTGCCAGCAGCCGCGGACTAGCGGGAGGGTCGGAGTTCTTC. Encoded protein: CASSRGLAGGSEFF.

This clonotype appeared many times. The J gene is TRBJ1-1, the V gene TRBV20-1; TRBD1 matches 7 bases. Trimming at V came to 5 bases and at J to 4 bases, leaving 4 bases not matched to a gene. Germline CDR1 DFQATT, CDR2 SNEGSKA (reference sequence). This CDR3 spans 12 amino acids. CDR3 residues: CSALTGVTEAFF. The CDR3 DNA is TGCAGTGCTCTCACAGGGGTCACTGAAGCTTTCTTT.

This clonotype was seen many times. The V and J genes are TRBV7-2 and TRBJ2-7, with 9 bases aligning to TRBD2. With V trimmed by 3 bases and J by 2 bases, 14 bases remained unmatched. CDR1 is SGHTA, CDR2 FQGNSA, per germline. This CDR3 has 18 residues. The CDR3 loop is CASSFRGSSGSWTYEQYF. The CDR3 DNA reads TGTGCCAGCAGCTTCAGGGGGAGTAGCGGGAGTTGGACCTACGAGCAGTACTTC. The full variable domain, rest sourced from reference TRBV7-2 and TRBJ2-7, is GAGVSQSPSNKVTEKGKDVELRCDPISGHTALYWYRQSLGQGLEFLIYFQGNSAPDKSGLPSDRFSAERTGGSVSTLTIQRTQQEDSAVYLCASSFRGSSGSWTYEQYFGPGTRLTVT.

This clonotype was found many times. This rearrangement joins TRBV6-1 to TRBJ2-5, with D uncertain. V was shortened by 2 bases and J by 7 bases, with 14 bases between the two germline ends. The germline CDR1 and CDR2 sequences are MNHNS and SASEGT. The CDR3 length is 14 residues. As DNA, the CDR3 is TGTGCCAGCAGTGAAACGTCGGCCTTGGGGACCCAGTACTTC. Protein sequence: CASSETSALGTQYF.

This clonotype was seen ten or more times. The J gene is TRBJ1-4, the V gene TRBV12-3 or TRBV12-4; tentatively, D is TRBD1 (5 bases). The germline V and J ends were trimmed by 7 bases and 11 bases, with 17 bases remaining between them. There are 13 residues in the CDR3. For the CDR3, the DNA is TGTGCCAGCAACGCGGCAGGGAGGCAGAAACTGTTTTTT. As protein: CASNAAGRQKLFF.

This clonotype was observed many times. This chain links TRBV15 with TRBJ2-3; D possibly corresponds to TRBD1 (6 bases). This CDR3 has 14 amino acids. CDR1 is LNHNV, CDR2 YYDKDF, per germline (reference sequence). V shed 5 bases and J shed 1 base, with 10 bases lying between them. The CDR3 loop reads CATSPEGGTDTQYF. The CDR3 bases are TGTGCCACCAGCCCAGAGGGGGGCACAGATACGCAGTATTTT.

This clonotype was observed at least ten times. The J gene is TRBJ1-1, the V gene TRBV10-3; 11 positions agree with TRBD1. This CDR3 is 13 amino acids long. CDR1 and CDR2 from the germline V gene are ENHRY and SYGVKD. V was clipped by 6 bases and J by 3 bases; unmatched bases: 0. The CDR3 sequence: CAIRGQGDTEAFF. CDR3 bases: TGTGCCATCAGGGGACAGGGGGACACTGAAGCTTTCTTT.

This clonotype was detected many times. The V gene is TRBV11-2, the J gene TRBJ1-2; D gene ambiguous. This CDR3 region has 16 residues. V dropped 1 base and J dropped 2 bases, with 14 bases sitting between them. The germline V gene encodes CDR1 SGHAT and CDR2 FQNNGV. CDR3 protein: CASSLVKKKGNYGYTF. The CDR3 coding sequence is TGTGCCAGCAGCTTAGTAAAGAAGAAGGGCAACTATGGCTACACCTTC. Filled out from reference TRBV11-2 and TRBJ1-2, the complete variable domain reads EAGVAQSPRYKIIEKRQSVAFWCNPISGHATLYWYQQILGQGPKLLIQFQNNGVVDDSQLPKDRFSAERLKGVDSTLKIQPAKLEDSAVYLCASSLVKKKGNYGYTFGSGTRLTVV.

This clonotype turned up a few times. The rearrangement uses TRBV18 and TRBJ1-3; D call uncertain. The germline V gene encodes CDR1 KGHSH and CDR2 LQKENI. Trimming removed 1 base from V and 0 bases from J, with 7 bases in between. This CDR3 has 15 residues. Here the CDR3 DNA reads TGTGCCAGCTCACCACAGAGGAGCTCTGGAAACACCATATATTTT. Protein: CASSPQRSSGNTIYF.

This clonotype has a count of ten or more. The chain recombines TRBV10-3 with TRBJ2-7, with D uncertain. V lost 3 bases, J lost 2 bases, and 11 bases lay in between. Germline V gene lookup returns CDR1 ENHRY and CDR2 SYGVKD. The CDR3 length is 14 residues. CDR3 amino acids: CAISDSSSPYEQYF. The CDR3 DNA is TGTGCCATCAGTGATTCCAGCAGCCCCTACGAGCAGTACTTC.

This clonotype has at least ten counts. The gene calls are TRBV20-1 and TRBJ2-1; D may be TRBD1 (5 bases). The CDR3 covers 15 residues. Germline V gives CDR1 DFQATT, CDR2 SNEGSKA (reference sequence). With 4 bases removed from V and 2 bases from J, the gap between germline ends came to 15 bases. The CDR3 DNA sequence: TGCAGTGCTACCCCACCAGGGTCTACCTACAATGAGCAGTTCTTC. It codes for CSATPPGSTYNEQFF.

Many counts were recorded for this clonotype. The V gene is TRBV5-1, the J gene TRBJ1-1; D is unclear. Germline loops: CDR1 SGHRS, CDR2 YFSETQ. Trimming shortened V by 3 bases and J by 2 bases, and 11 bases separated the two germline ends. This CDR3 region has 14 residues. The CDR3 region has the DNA TGCGCCAGCAGCTCCGAAGGCCGTAACACTGAAGCTTTCTTT. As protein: CASSSEGRNTEAFF.

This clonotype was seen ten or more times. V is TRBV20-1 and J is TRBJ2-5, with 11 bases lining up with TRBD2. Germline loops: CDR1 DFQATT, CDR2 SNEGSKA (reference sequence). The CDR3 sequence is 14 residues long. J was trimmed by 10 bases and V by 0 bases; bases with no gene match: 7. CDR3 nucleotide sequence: TGCAGTGCTAGAGATAGCGGGAGGGCCTTGGACCAGTACTTC. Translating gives CSARDSGRALDQYF.

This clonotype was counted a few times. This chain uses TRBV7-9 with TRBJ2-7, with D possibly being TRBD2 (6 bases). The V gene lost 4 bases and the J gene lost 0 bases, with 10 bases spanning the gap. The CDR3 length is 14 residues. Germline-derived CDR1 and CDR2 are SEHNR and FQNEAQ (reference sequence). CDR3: CASSSSGFSYEQYF. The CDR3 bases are TGTGCCAGCAGCTCCAGCGGGTTCTCCTACGAGCAGTACTTC.

CDR3 loop: CASSPLASGRDYEQYF. CDR3 bases: TGTGCCAGCTCACCACTGGCTAGCGGGAGGGATTACGAGCAGTACTTC. This chain links TRBV18 with TRBJ2-7; 12 bases fit TRBD2. CDR3 length: 16 residues. Germline values: CDR1 KGHSH, CDR2 LQKENI. Germline trimming cut 1 base from V and 4 bases from J; bases unmatched to any gene: 5.

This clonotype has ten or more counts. CDR3 DNA sequence: TGTGCCAGCAGTTATCAGGGCTTAAGGGCCCAGCATTTT. Amino acids: CASSYQGLRAQHF. The chain is built from TRBV12-3 or TRBV12-4 and TRBJ1-5; a weak D match, TRBD1 (5 bases). The CDR3 covers 13 residues. Trimming left V 4 bases short and J 11 bases short, with 15 bases between.

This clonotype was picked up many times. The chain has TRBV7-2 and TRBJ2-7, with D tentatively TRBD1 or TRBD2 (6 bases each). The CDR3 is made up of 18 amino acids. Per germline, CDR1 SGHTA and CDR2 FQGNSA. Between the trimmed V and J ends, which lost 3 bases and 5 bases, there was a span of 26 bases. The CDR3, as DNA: TGTGCCAGCAGCTTTCGGTTAGGGGGGCGCGATTGGGCCCACGAGCAGTACTTC. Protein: CASSFRLGGRDWAHEQYF.

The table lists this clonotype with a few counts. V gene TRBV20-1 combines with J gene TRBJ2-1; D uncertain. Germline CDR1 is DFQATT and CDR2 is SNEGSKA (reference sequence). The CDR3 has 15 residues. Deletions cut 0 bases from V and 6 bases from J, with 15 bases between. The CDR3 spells CSARENFLDPNEQFF. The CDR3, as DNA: TGCAGTGCTAGAGAGAATTTTTTGGATCCCAATGAGCAGTTCTTC.